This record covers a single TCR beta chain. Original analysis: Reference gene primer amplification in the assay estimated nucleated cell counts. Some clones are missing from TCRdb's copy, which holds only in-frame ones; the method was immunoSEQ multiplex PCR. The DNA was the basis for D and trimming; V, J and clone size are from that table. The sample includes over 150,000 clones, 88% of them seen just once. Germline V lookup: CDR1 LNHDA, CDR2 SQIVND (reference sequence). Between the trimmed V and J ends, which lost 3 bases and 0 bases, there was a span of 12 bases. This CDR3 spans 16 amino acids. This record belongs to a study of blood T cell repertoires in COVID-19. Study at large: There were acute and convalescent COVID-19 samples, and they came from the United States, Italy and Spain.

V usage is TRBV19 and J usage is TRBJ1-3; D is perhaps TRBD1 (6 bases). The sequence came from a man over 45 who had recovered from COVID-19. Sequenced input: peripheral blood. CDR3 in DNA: TGTGCCAGTAGTATGAGGCGGACAGTCTCTGGAAACACCATATATTTT. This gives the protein CASSMRRTVSGNTIYF.